This TCR beta chain is drawn from a study of T cells in Graves' hyperthyroidism and ophthalmopathy. Using RNA transcripts as the source, TCR beta CDR3 regions were amplified. During a first-round RT-PCR of the TCR CDR3, the HTBI primer set was used. One entry per CDR3 protein results from TCRdb running MiXCR on the multiplex PCR reads. This sample yields 450,000 to 650,000 distinct CDR3 sequences, of which less than 25% are seen a single time; around 27% belongs to the top ten. Those patients with uncontrolled infection, other autoimmune disease, pregnancy or lactation were excluded. Clinicians diagnosed patients from clinical symptoms, serum thyroxine and TRAb, thyroid ultrasound and orbital computed tomography. The germline gives CDR1 MDHEN, CDR2 SYDVKM. Trimming took off 4 bases at V and 1 base at J, with 13 bases between the two ends. The CDR3 loop spans 15 amino acids. This clonotype was observed at least ten times. The antigen is unknown.

Regarding the study as a whole: Most expanded thyroid clonotypes above 0.001 recurred in blood.

The material sequenced was blood. This chain links TRBV28 with TRBJ1-1; D perhaps matches TRBD1 (5 bases). This clonotype was obtained from a man aged 18 to 29 with Graves' hyperthyroidism. The DNA for the CDR3 is TGTGCCAGCAGTTCCCCCGGGACGGAGAACACTGAAGCTTTCTTT. This encodes CASSSPGTENTEAFF.